This T cell receptor (beta chain) comes out of a study of blood T cell repertoires in COVID-19. For the study at large: Sample material is recorded as cDNA or gDNA derived from T cells, B-cell-depleted T cells, or PBMCs.

Clones were sequenced by immunoSEQ multiplex PCR, and TCRdb holds only the in-frame ones, with some missing. The table includes about 260,000 clones, around 89% detected once. Trimming took off 11 bases at V and 0 bases at J, with 12 bases between the two ends. The V gene's germline CDR1 is LNHDA and CDR2 SQIVND (reference sequence). The CDR3 consists of 13 residues. The chain employs TRBV19 and TRBJ2-3, with TRBD1 as a possible D gene (5 bases). The sequence derives from a woman aged 40 to 50 with acute COVID-19. Sequencing was done on a sample of PBMCs or T cells enriched from blood (not recorded which). In nucleotides, the CDR3 is TGTGCCTCCGTCGACAGAAGCACAGATACGCAGTATTTT. Encoded protein: CASVDRSTDTQYF.